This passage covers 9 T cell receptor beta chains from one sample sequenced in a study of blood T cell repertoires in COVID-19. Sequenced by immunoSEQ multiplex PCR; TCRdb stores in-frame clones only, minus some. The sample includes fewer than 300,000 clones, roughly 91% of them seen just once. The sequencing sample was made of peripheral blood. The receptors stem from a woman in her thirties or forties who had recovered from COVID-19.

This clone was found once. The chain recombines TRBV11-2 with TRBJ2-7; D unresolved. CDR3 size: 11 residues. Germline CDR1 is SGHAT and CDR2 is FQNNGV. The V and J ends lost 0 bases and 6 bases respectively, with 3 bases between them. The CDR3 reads CASSLDSEQYF. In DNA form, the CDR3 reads TGTGCCAGCAGCTTAGATAGCGAGCAGTACTTC.

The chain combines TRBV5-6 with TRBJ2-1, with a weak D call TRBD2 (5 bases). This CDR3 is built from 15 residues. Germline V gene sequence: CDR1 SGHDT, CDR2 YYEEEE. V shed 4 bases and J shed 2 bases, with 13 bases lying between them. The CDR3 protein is CASSAGRGTYNEQFF. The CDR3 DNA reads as TGTGCCAGCAGCGCCGGACGGGGAACCTACAATGAGCAGTTCTTC.

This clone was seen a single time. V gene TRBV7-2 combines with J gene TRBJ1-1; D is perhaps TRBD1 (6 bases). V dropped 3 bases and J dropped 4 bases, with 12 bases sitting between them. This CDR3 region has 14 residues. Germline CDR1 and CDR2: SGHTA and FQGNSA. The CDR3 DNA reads TGTGCCAGCAGCTTGCTACAGGGTGGCACTGAAGCTTTCTTT. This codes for CASSLLQGGTEAFF.

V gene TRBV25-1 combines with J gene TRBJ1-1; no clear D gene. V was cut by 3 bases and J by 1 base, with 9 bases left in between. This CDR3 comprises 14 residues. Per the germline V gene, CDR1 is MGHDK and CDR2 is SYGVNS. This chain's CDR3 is CASSDRAANTEAFF. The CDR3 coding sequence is TGTGCCAGCAGTGACCGAGCGGCGAACACTGAAGCTTTCTTT. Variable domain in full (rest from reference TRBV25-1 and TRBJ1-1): EADIYQTPRYLVIGTGKKITLECSQTMGHDKMYWYQQDPGMELHLIHYSYGVNSTEKGDLSSESTVSRIRTEHFPLTLESARPSHTSQYLCASSDRAANTEAFFGQGTRLTVV.

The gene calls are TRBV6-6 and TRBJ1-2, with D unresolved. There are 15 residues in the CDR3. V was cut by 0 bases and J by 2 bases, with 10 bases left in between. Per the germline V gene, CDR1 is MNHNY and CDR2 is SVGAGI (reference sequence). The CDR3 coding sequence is TGTGCCAGCAGTTACTCCAGGCAGGCCAACTATGGCTACACCTTC. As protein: CASSYSRQANYGYTF.

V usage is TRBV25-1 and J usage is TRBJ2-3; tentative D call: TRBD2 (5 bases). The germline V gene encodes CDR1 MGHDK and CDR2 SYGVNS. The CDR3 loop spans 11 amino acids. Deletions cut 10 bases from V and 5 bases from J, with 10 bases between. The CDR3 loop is CATAAGDTQYF. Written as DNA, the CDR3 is TGTGCCACCGCCGCGGGAGATACGCAGTATTTT.

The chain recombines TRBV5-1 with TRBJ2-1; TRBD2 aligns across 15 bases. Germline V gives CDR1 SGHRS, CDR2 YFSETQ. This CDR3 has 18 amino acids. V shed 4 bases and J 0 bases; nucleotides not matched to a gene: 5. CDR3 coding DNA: TGCGCCAGCAGCCGGACTAGCGGGAGGGTTGGCTCCTACAATGAGCAGTTCTTC. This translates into CASSRTSGRVGSYNEQFF.

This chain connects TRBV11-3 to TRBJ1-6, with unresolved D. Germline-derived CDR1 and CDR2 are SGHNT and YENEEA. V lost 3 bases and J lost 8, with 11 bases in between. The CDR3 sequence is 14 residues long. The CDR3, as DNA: TGTGCCAGCAGCTTTCAGACACTTGATTCACCCCTCCACTTT. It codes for CASSFQTLDSPLHF.

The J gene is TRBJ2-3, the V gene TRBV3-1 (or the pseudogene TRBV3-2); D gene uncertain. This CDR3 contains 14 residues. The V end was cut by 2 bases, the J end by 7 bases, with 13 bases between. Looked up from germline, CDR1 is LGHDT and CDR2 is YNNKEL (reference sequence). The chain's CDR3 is CASSQTGLPYTQYF. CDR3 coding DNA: TGTGCCAGCAGCCAAACGGGTTTGCCCTATACGCAGTATTTT.